This T cell receptor (beta chain) was recorded in a study of a mutant IDH1 vaccine in newly diagnosed glioma. TCRdb's table, derived via immunoSEQ multiplex PCR, lists solely in-frame clones and lacks some. The table records 70,000 or so clones, more than 70% of them present only once. The CDR3 runs 16 residues. Germline values: CDR1 SGHDT, CDR2 YYEEEE. With 3 bases removed from V and 0 bases from J, the gap between germline ends came to 12 bases. Specified time point: baseline, week 1 (first vaccination visit). Treatment given: pre-vaccination baseline after standard-of-care therapy. The TCR was taken from a woman between 18 and 30 years old with glioma. Some clones in this sample may be carry-over from other donors' samples. The V and J genes are TRBV5-6 and TRBJ1-4; D is uncertain. The source material was peripheral blood mononuclear cells (PBMCs), sampled from a glioma patient treated with radiotherapy, temozolomide or both. The CDR3 coding sequence is TGTGCCAGCAGCTCCTCGTCCACGACAACTAATGAAAAACTGTTTTTT. The encoded protein is CASSSSSTTTNEKLFF.